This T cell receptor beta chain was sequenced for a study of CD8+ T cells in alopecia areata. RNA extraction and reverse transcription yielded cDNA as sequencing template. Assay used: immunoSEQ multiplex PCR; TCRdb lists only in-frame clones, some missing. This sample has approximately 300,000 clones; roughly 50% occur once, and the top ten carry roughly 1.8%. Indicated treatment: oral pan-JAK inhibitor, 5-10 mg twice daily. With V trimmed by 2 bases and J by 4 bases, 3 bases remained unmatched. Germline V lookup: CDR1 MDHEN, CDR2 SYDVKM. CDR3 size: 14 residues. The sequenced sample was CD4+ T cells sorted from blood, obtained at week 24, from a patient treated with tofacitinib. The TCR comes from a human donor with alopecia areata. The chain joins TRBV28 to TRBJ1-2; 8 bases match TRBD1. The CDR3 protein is CASSLSTGGYGYTF. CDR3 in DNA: TGTGCCAGCAGTTTAAGCACAGGGGGCTATGGCTACACCTTC.